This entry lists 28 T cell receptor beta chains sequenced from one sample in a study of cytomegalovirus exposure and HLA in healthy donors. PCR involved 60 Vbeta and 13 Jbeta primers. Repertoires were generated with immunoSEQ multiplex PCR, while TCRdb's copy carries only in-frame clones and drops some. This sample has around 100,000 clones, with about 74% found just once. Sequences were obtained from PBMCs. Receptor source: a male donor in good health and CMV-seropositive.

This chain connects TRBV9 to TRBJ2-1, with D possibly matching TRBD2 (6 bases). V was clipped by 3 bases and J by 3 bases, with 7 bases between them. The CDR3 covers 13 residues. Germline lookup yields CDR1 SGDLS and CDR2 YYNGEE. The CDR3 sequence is CASSDGSYNEQFF. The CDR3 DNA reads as TGTGCCAGCAGCGACGGGAGCTACAATGAGCAGTTCTTC.

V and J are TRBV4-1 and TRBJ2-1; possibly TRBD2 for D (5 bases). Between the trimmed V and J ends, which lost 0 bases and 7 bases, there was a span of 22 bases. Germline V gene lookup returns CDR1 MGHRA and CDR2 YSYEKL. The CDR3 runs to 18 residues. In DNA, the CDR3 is TGCGCCAGCAGCCAAGAAGGCGGAGTGGCCGTTAGGAGGAATGAGCAGTTCTTC. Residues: CASSQEGGVAVRRNEQFF.

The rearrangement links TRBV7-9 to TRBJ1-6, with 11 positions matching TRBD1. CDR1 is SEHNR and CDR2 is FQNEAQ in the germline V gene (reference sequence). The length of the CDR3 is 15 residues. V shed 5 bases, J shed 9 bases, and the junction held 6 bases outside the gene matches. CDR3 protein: CASSARTGGISPLHF. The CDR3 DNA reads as TGTGCCAGCAGCGCGCGGACAGGGGGCATTTCACCCCTCCACTTT.

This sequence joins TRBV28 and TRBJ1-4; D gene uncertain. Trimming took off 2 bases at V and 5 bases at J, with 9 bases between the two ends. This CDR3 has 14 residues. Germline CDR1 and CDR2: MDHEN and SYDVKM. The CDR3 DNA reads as TGTGCCAGCAGTTTAGCGACTCCCAATGAAAAACTGTTTTTT. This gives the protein CASSLATPNEKLFF. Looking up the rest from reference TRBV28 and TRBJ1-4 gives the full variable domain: DVKVTQSSRYLVKRTGEKVFLECVQDMDHENMFWYRQDPGLGLRLIYFSYDVKMKEKGDIPEGYSVSREKKERFSLILESASTNQTSMYLCASSLATPNEKLFFGSGTQLSVL.

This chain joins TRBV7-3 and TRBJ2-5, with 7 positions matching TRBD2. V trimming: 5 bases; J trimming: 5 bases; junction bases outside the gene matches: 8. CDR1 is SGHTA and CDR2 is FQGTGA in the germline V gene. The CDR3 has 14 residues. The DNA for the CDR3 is TGTGCCAGCAGCGCCAGCGGGAATAGGGAGACCCAGTACTTC. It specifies CASSASGNRETQYF.

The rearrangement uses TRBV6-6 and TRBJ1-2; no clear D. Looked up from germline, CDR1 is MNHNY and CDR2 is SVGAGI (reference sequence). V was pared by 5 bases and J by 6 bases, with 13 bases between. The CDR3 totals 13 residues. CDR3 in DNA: TGTGCCAGCAGTCCCCCCCGGGGAGATGGCTACACCTTC. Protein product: CASSPPRGDGYTF.

DNA for the CDR3: TGTGCCAGTACCCCGGGACAGCAATACAATGAGCAGTTCTTC. This gives the protein CASTPGQQYNEQFF. The rearrangement joins TRBV19 to TRBJ2-1, with 7 bases matching TRBD1. V trimming: 7 bases; J trimming: 4 bases; junction bases outside the gene matches: 7. This CDR3 spans 14 amino acids. The V gene's germline CDR1 is LNHDA and CDR2 SQIVND (reference sequence).

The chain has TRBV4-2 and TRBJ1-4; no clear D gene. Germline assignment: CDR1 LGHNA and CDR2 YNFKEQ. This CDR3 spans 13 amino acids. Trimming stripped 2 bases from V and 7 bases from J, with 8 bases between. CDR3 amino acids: CASSQYPGEKLFF. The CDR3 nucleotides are TGTGCCAGCAGCCAATACCCGGGTGAAAAACTGTTTTTT.

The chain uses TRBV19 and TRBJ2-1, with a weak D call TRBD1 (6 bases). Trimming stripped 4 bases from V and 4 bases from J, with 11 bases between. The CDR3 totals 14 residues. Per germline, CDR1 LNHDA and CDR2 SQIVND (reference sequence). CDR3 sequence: CASSTLDRYNEQFF. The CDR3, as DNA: TGTGCCAGTAGTACACTTGACAGGTACAATGAGCAGTTCTTC.

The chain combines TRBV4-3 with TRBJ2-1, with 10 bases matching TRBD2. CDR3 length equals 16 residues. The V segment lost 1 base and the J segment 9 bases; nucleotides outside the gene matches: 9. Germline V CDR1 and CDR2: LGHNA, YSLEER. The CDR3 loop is CASSQGALAGTTEQFF. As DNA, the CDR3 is TGCGCCAGCAGCCAAGGAGCACTAGCGGGAACGACTGAGCAGTTCTTC.

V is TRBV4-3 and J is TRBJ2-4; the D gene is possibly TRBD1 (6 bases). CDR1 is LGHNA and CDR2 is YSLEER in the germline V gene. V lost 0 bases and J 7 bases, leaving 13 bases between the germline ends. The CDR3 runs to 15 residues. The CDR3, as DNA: TGCGCCAGCAGCCAAGAGTACAGGGATGCGAACATTCAGTACTTC. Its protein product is CASSQEYRDANIQYF.

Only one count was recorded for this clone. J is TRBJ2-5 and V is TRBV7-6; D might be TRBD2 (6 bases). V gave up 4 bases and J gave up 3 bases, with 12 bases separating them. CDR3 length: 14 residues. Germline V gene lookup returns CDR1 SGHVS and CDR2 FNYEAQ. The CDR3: CASSWGVEKETQYF. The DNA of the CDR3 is TGTGCCAGCAGCTGGGGGGTGGAGAAAGAGACCCAGTACTTC. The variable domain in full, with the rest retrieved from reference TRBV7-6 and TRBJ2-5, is GAGVSQSPRYKVTKRGQDVALRCDPISGHVSLYWYRQALGQGPEFLTYFNYEAQQDKSGLPNDRFSAERPEGSISTLTIQRTEQRDSAMYRCASSWGVEKETQYFGPGTRLLVL.

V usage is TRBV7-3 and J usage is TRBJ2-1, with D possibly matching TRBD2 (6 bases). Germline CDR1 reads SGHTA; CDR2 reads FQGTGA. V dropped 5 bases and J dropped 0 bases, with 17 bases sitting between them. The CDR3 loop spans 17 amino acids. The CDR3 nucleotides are TGTGCCAGCAGCCCTAGGGACTCTGGCAGCTCCTACAATGAGCAGTTCTTC. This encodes CASSPRDSGSSYNEQFF.

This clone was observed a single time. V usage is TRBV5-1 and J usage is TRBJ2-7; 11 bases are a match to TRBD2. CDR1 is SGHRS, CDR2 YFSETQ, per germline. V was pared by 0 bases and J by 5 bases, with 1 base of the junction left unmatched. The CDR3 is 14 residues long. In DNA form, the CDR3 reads TGCGCCAGCAGCTTGGAACTAGCGGGAGACGAGCAGTACTTC. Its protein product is CASSLELAGDEQYF.

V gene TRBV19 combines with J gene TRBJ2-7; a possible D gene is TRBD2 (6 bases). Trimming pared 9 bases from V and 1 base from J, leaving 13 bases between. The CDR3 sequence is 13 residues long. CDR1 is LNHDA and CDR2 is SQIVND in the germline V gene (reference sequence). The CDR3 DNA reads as TGTGCCAGCGGGACTCATACATCCTACGAGCAGTACTTC. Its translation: CASGTHTSYEQYF.

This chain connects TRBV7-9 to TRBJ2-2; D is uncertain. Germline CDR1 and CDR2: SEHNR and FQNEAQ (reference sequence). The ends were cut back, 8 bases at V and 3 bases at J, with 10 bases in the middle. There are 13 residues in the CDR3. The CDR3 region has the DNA TGTGCCAGCCTCTTTTTTGACACCGGGGAGCTGTTTTTT. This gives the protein CASLFFDTGELFF.

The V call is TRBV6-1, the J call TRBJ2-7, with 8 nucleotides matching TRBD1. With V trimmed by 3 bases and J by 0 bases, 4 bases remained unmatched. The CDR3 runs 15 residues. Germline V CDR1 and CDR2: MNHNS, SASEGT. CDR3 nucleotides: TGTGCCAGCAGTGATCGGCAGGGGGCCTCCTACGAGCAGTACTTC. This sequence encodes CASSDRQGASYEQYF.

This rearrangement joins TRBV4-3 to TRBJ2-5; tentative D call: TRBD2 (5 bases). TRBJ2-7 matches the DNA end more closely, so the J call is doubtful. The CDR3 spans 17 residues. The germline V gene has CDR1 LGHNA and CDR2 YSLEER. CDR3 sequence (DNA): TGCGCCAGCAGCCAAGATAATATATTTAGCGCACCCTACGAGCAGTACTTC. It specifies CASSQDNIFSAPYEQYF.

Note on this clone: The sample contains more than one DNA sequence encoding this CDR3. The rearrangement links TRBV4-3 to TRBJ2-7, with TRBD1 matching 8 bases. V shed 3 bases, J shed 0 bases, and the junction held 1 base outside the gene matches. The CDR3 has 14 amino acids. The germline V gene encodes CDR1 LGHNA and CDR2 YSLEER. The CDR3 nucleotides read TGCGCCAGCAGCCAGGACAGGGACTCCTACGAGCAGTACTTC. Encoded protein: CASSQDRDSYEQYF.

CDR3 in amino acids: CASSYGLAGAYEQYF. The CDR3 DNA follows: TGTGCCAGCAGTTACGGGCTAGCGGGCGCCTACGAGCAGTACTTC. The chain uses TRBV6-6 and TRBJ2-7; 8 bases map to TRBD2. This CDR3 is built from 15 residues. V was pared by 2 bases and J by 2 bases, with 5 bases of the junction left unmatched. From germline, CDR1 is MNHNY and CDR2 SVGAGI (reference sequence).

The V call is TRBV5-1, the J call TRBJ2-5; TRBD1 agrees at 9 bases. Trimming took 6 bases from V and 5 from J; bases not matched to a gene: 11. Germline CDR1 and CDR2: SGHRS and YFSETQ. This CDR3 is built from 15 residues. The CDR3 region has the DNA TGCGCCAGCAACGAACAGGGGGCGGGGTCGGAGACCCAGTACTTC. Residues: CASNEQGAGSETQYF. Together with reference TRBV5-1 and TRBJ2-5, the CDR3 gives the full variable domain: KAGVTQTPRYLIKTRGQQVTLSCSPISGHRSVSWYQQTPGQGLQFLFEYFSETQRNKGNFPGRFSGRQFSNSRSEMNVSTLELGDSALYLCASNEQGAGSETQYFGPGTRLLVL.

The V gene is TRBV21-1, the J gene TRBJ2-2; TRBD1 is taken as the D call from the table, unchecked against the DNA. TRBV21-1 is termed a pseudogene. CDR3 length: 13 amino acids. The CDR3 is CASSSAGSGELFF. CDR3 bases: TGTGCCAGCAGCTCCGCAGGGTCCGGGGAGCTGTTTTTT.

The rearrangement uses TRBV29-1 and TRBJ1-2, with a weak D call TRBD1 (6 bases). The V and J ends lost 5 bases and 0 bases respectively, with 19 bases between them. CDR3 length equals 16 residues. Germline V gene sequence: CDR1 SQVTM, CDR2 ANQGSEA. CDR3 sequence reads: CSVLARGDTANYGYTF. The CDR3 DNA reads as TGCAGCGTTTTGGCCCGGGGGGACACCGCTAACTATGGCTACACCTTC.

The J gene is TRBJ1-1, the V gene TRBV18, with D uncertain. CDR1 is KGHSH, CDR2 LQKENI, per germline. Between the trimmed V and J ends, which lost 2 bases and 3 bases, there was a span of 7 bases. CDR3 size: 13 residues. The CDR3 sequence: CASSPDSYTEAFF. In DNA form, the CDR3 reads TGTGCCAGCTCACCAGATAGCTACACTGAAGCTTTCTTT.

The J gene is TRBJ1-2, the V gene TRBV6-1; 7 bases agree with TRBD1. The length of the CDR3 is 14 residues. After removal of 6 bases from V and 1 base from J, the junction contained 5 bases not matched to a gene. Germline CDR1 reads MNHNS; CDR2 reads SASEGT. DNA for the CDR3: TGTGCCAGCAGCCAGGGACAGTTTAACTATGGCTACACCTTC. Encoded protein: CASSQGQFNYGYTF.

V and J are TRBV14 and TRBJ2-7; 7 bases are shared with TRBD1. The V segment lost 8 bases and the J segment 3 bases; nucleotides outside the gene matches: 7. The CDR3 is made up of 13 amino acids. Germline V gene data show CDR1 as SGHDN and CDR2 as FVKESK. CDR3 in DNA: TGTGCCAGCCGGTCGGACAGGAGCTACGAGCAGTACTTC. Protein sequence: CASRSDRSYEQYF. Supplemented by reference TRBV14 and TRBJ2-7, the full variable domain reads EAGVTQFPSHSVIEKGQTVTLRCDPISGHDNLYWYRRVMGKEIKFLLHFVKESKQDESGMPNNRFLAERTGGTYSTLKVQPAELEDSGVYFCASRSDRSYEQYFGPGTRLTVT.

CDR3 DNA: TGTGCCAGCAAGGACAAGATTTACGAGCAGTACTTC. It specifies CASKDKIYEQYF. The chain employs TRBV28 and TRBJ2-7; TRBD1 might be the D (5 bases). Germline loops: CDR1 MDHEN, CDR2 SYDVKM. The CDR3 totals 12 residues. Between the trimmed V and J ends, which lost 7 bases and 4 bases, there was a span of 11 bases.

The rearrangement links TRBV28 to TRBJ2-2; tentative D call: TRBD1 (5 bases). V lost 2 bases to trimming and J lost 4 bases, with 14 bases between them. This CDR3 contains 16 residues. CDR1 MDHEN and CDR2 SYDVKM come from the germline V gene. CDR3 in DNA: TGTGCCAGCAGTTTAAAGGTCAGGGAAAGCACCGGGGAGCTGTTTTTT. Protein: CASSLKVRESTGELFF.